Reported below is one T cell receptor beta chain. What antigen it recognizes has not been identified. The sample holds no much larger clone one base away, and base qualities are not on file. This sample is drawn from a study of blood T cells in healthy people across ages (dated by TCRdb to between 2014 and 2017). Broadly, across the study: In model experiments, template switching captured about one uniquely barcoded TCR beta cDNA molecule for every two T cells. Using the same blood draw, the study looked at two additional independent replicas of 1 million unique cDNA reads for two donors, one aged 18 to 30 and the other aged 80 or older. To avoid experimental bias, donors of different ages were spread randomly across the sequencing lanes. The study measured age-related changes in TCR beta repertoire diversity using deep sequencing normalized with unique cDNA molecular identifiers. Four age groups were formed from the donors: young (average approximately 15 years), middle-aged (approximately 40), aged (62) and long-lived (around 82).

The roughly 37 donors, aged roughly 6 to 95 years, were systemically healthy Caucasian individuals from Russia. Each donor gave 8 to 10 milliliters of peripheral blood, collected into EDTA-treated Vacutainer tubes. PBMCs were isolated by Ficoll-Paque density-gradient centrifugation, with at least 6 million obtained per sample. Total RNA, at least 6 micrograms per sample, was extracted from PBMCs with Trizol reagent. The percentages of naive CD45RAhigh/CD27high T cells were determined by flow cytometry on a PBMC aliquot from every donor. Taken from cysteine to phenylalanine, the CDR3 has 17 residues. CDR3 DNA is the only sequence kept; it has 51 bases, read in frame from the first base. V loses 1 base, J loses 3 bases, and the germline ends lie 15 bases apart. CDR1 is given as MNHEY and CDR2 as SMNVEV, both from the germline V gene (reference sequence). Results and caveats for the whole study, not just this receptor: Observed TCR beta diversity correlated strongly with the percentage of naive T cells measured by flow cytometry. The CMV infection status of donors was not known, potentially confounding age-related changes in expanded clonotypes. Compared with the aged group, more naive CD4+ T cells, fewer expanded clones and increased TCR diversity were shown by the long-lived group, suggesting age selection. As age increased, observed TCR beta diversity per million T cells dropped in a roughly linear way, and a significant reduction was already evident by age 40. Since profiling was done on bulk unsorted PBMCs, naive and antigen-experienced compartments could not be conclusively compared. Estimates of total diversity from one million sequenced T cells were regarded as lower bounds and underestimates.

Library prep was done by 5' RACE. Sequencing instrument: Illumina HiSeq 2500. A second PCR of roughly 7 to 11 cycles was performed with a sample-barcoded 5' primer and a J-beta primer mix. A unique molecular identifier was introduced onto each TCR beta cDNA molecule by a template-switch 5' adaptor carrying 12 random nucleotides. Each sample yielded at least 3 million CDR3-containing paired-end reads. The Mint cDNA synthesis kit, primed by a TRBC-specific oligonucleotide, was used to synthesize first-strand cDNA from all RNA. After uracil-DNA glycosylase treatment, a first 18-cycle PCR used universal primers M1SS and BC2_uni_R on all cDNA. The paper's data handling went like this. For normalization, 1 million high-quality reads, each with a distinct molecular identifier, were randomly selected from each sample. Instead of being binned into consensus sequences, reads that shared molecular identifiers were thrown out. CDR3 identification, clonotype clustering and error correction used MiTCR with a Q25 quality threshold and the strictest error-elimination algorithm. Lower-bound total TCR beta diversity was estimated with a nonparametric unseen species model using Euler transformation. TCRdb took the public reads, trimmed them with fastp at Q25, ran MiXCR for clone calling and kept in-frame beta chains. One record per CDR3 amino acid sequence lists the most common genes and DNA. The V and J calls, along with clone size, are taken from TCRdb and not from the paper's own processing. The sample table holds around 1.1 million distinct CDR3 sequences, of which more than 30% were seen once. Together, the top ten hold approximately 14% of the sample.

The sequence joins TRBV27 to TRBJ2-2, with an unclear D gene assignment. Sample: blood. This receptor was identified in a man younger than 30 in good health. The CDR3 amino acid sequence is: CASSLFEMAGDTGELFF. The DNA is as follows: TGTGCCAGCAGTTTATTTGAGATGGCTGGGGACACCGGGGAGCTGTTTTTT.